This TCR beta chain derives from a study of shared clonotypes between healthy human individuals. Study findings and constraints: Among non-shared clonotypes, generation probabilities were lower than among those shared by all four donors.

CDR3 length: 17 amino acids. Trimming removed 2 bases from V and 8 bases from J, with 21 bases in between. Germline V gives CDR1 MNHNS, CDR2 SASEGT. Nashville, Tennessee was home to all donors, who were Caucasian adults. This table comes from immunoSEQ multiplex PCR, and its TCRdb copy is limited to in-frame clones, with some not included. Counted here are some 2.4 million clones, roughly 93% occurring once; the ten biggest clones make up 0.36%. With regard to this clone: Its antigen is not identified.

What was sequenced was naive CD4+ T cells from PBMCs. The subset here: CD45RA+ positively selected. V is TRBV6-1 and J is TRBJ1-4, with D tentatively TRBD1 (6 bases). This sequence originates from a man younger than 30 in good health. Some clones in this sample may be carry-over from other donors' samples. The CDR3 protein is CASSEFRGGTLAEKLFF. The CDR3 nucleotides are TGTGCCAGCAGTGAATTTAGGGGGGGCACGTTGGCCGAAAAACTGTTTTTT.